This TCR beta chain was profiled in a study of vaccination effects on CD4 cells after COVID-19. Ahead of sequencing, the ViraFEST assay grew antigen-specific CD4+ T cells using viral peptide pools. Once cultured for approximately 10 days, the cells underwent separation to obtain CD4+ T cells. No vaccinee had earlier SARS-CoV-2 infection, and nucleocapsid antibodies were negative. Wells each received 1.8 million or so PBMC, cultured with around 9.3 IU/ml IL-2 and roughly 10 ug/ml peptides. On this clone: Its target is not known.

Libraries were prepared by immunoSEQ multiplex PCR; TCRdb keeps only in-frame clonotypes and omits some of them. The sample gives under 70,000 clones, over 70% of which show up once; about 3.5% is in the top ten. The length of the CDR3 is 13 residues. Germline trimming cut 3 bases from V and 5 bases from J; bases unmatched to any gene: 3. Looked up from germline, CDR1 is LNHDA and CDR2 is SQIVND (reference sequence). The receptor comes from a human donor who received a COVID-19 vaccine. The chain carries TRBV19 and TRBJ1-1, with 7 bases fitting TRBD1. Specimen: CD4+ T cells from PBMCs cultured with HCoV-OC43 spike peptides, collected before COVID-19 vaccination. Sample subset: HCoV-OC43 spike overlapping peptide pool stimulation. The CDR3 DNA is TGTGCCAGTAGTATTAAGACAGGGACTGAAGCTTTCTTT. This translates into CASSIKTGTEAFF.